This T cell receptor beta chain stems from a study of PD-L1 blockade in urothelial cancer. Study at large: Most patients, about 85% of the roughly 29, were males with bladder-origin cancer. Analysis of blood occurred 3 weeks (second dose) and 6 weeks after treatment start.

PCRs were each spiked with synthetic TCR analog templates. The table came from immunoSEQ multiplex PCR; TCRdb's copy has only in-frame clones and leaves some out. The repertoire includes roughly 48,000 clones, 84% of them detected once, and about 6% sits in the top ten. This clone was counted once. The ends lost 6 bases at V and 5 bases at J; junction bases unmatched: 8. Germline CDR1 reads MGHRA; CDR2 reads YSYEKL. CDR3 size: 15 residues. The gene calls are TRBV4-1 and TRBJ2-2; 8 bases are shared with TRBD2. The source of this sequence is a man between 40 and 49 years old with urothelial cancer. Sequenced material: PBMCs, taken around atezolizumab (anti-PD-L1) treatment. The CDR3 DNA reads TGCGCCAGCAGAGAGAGCGGGAGTGTGACCGGGGAGCTGTTTTTT. This sequence encodes CASRESGSVTGELFF.